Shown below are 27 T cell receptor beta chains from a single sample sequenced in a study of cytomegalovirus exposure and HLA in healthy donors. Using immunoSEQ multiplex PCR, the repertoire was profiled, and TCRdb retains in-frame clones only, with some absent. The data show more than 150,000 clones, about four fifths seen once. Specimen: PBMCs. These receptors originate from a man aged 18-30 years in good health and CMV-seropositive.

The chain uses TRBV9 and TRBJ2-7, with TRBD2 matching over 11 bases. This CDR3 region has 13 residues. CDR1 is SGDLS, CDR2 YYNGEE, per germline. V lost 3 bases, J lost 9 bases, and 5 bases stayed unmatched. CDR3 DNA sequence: TGTGCCAGCAGCGCCGGGACTAGCGGAACGCAGTACTTC. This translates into CASSAGTSGTQYF.

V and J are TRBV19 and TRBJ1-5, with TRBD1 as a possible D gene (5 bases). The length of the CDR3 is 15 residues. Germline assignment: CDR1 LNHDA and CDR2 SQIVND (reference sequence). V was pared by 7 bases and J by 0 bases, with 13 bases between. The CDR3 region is CASITTAYSNQPQHF. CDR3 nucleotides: TGTGCCAGTATTACGACAGCGTATAGCAATCAGCCCCAGCATTTT.

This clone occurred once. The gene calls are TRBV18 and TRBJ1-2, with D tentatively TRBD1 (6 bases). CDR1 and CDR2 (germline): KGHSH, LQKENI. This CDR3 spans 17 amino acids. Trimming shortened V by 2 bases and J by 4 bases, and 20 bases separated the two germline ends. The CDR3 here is CASSPETGKQGRYGYTF. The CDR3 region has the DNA TGTGCCAGCTCACCAGAGACGGGGAAACAGGGACGCTATGGCTACACCTTC.

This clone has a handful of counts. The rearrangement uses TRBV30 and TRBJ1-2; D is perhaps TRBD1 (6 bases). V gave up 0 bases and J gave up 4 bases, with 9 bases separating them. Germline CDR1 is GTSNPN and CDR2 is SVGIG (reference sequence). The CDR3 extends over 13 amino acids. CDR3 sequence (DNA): TGTGCCTGGAGTGTAACCAGGGGCTATGGCTACACCTTC. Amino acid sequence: CAWSVTRGYGYTF.

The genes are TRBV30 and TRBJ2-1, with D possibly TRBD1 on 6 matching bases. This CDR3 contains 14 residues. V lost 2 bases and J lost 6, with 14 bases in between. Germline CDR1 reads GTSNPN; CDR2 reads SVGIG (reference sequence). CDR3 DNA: TGTGCCTGGAGTCGGGACACAAGAGTCAATGAGCAGTTCTTC. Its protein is CAWSRDTRVNEQFF. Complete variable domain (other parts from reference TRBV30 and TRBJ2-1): SQTIHQWPATLVQPVGSPLSLECTVEGTSNPNLYWYRQAAGRGLQLLFYSVGIGQISSEVPQNLSASRPQDRQFILSSKKLLLSDSGFYLCAWSRDTRVNEQFFGPGTRLTVL.

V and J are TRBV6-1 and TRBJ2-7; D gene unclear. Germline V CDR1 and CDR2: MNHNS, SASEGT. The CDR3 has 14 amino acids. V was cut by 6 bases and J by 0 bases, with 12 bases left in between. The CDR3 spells CASSGLRSSYEQYF. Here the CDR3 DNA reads TGTGCCAGCAGCGGTTTGCGCTCCTCCTACGAGCAGTACTTC.

CDR3 sequence reads: CAISEGLEKDTIYF. The DNA for the CDR3 is TGTGCCATCAGTGAGGGACTGGAGAAGGACACCATATATTTT. The chain couples TRBV10-3 to TRBJ1-3; D is unresolved. The CDR3 sequence is 14 residues long. The V gene lost 2 bases and the J gene lost 8 bases, with 13 bases spanning the gap. The V gene's germline CDR1 is ENHRY and CDR2 SYGVKD.

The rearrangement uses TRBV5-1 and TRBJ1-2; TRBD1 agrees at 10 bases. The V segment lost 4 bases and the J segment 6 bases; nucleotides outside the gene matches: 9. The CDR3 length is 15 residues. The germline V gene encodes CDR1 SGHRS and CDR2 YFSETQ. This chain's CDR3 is CASSHGQGGADGYTF. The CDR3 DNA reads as TGCGCCAGCAGCCACGGACAGGGGGGGGCTGATGGCTACACCTTC.

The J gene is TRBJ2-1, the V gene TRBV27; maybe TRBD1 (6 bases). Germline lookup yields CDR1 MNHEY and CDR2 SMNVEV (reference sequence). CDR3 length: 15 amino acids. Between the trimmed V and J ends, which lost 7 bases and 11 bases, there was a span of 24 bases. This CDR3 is CASTPNRQGLRKQFF. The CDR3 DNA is TGTGCCAGCACCCCCAACAGGCAGGGGCTGAGGAAGCAGTTCTTC.

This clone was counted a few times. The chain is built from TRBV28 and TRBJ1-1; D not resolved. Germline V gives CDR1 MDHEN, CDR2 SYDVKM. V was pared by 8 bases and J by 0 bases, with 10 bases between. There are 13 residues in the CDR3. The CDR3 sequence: CASGRGMNTEAFF. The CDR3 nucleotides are TGTGCCAGCGGCCGGGGAATGAACACTGAAGCTTTCTTT.

This chain's CDR3 is CASGLAGGPDTQYF. The CDR3 DNA reads TGTGCCAGCGGACTAGCGGGAGGTCCAGATACGCAGTATTTT. V is TRBV6-1 and J is TRBJ2-3; 14 bases line up with TRBD2. In germline, CDR1 is MNHNS, CDR2 SASEGT. Trimming removed 8 bases from V and 4 bases from J; junction bases left unmatched: 2. This CDR3 is 14 amino acids long.

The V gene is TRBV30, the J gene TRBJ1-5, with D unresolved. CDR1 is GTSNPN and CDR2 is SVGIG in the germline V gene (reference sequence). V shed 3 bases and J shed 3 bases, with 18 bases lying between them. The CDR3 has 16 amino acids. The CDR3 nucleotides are TGTGCCTGGAGCCCCGGGTTCGAGCCGCTCAATCAGCCCCAGCATTTT. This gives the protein CAWSPGFEPLNQPQHF.

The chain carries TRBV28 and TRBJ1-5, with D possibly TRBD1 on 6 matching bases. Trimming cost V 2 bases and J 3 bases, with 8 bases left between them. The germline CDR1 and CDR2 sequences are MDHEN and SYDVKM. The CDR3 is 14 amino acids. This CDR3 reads CASSLGQLNQPQHF. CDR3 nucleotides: TGTGCCAGCAGTTTAGGACAGCTCAATCAGCCCCAGCATTTT.

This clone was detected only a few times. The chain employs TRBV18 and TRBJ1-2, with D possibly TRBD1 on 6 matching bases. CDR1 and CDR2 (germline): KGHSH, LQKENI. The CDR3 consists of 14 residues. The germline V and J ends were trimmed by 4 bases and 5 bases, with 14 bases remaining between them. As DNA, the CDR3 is TGTGCCAGCTCACAGGGCGCTCAGGGGTATGGCTACACCTTC. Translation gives CASSQGAQGYGYTF.

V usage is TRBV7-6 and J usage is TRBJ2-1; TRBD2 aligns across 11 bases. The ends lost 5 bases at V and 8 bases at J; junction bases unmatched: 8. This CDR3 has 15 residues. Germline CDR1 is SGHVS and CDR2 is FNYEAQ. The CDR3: CASSKTSGSVYEQFF. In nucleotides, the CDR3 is TGTGCCAGCAGCAAAACTAGCGGGAGTGTCTATGAGCAGTTCTTC.

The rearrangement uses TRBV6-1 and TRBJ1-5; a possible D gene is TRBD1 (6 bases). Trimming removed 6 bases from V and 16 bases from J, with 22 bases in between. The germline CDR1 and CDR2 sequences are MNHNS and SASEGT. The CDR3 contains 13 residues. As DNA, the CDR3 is TGTGCCAGCAGGAAGGACAGTAACACTCTCCCCCATTTT. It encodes CASRKDSNTLPHF.

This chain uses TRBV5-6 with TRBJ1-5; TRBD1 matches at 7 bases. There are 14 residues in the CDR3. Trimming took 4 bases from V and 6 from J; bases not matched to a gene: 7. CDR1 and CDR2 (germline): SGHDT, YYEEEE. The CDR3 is CASSRTGPRQPQHF. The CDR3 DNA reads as TGTGCCAGCAGCCGGACAGGCCCCCGTCAGCCCCAGCATTTT.

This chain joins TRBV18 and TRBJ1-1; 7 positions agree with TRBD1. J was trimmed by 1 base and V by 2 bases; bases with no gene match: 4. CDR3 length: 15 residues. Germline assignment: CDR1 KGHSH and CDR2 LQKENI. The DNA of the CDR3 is TGTGCCAGCTCACCAGCGGGACAGAGGAACACTGAAGCTTTCTTT. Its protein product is CASSPAGQRNTEAFF.

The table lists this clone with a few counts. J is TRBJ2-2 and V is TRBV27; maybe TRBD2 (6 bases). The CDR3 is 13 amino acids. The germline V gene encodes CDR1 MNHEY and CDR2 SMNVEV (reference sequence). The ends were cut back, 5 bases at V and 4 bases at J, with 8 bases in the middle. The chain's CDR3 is CASSMTSTGELFF. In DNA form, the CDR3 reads TGTGCCAGCAGTATGACTAGCACCGGGGAGCTGTTTTTT.

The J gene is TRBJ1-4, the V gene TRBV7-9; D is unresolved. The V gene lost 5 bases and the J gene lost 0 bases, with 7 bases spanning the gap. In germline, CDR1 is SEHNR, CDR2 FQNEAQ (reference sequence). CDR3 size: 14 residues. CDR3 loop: CASSQVATNEKLFF. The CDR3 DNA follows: TGTGCCAGCAGCCAAGTAGCAACTAATGAAAAACTGTTTTTT.

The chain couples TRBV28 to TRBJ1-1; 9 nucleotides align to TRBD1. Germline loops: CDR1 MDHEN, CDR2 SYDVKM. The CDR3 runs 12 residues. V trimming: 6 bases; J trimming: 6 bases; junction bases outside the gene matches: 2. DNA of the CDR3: TGTGCCAGCAGACGGACAGGGGCTGAAGCTTTCTTT. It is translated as CASRRTGAEAFF.

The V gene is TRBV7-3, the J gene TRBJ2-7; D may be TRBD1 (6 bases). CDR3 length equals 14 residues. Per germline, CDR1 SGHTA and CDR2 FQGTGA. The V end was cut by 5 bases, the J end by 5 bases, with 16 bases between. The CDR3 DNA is TGTGCCAGCAGCCCAACCGGGACAATCAACGAGCAGTACTTC. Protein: CASSPTGTINEQYF.

The CDR3: CASSLSRDSEQFF. CDR3 nucleotides: TGTGCCAGCAGTTTGTCAAGGGACTCCGAGCAGTTCTTC. This chain links TRBV27 with TRBJ2-1, with D possibly matching TRBD2 (6 bases). The germline CDR1 and CDR2 sequences are MNHEY and SMNVEV (reference sequence). This CDR3 spans 13 amino acids. Trimming pared 3 bases from V and 10 bases from J, leaving 13 bases between.

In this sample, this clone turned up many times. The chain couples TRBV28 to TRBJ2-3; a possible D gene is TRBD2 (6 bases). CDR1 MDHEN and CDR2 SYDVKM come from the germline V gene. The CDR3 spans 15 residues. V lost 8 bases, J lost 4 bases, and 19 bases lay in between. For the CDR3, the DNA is TGTGCCAGCCGAGTTGTGGCGGGGACGGCAGATACGCAGTATTTT. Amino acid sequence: CASRVVAGTADTQYF.

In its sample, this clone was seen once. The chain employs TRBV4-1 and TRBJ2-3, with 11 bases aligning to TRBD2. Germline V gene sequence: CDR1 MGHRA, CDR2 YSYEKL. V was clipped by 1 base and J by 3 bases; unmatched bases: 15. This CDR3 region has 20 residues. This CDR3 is CASSQAATSGSSAATDTQYF. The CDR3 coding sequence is TGCGCCAGCAGCCAAGCGGCTACTAGCGGGAGTTCGGCGGCAACAGATACGCAGTATTTT.

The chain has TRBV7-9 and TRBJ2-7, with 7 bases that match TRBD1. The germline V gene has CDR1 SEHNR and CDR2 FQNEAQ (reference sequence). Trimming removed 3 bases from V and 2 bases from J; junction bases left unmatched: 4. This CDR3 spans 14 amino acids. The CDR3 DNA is TGTGCCAGCAGCTTGGAGACAGGGCCCTACGAGCAGTACTTC. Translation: CASSLETGPYEQYF.

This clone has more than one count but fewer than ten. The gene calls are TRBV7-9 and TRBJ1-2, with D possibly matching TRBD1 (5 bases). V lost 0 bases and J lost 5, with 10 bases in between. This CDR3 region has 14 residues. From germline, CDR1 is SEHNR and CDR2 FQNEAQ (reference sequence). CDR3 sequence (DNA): TGTGCCAGCAGCTTAGCCCCAGGGCGGTATGGCTACACCTTC. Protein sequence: CASSLAPGRYGYTF.